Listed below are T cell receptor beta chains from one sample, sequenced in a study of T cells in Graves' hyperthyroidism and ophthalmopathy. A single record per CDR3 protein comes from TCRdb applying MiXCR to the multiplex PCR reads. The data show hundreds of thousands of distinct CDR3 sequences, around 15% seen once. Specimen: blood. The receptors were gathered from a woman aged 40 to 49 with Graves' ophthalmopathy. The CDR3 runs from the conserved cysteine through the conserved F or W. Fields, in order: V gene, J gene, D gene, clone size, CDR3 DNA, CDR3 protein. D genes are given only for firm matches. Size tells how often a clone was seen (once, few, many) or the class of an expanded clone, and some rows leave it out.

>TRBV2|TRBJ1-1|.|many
TGTGCCAGCAGAGAAACAGGGAACACTGAAGCTTTCTTT
CASRETGNTEAFF
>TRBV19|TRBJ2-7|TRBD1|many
TGTGCCAGTAGCACCAACAGGGGGCTCGAGCAGTACTTC
CASSTNRGLEQYF
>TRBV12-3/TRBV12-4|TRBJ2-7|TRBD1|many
TGTGCCAGCACCCGGGACAGCTCCTACGAGCAGTACTTC
CASTRDSSYEQYF
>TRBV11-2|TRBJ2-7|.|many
TGTGCCAGCAGCCCCCTAGTGGGGCCGTTTGATCCGGCCGAGCAGTACTTC
CASSPLVGPFDPAEQYF
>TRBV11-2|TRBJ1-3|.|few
TGTGCCAGCACCTCCACCACCGGGACAATAGATAACACCATATATTTT
CASTSTTGTIDNTIYF
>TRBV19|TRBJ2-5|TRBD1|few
TGTGCCAGTAGTTCCGGGACAGACAGCCAAGAGACCCAGTACTTC
CASSSGTDSQETQYF
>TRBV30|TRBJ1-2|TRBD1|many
TGTGCCTGGAGTGGAGAGACAGGGAACTATGGCTACACCTTC
CAWSGETGNYGYTF
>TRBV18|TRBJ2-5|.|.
TGTGCCAGCTCACCGAGGGGACCTATAGCAAACCAAGAGACCCAGTACTTC
CASSPRGPIANQETQYF
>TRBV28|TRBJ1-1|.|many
TGTGCCAGCAGTATGCTAAGGGTAAGGACTGAAGCTTTCTTT
CASSMLRVRTEAFF
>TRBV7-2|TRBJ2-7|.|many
TGTGCCAGCAGCTCCCACGCCTCCCCCTCCTACGAGCAGTACTTC
CASSSHASPSYEQYF
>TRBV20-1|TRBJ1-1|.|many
TGCAGTGCCCGTGTGGCAGAGAACACTGAAGCTTTCTTT
CSARVAENTEAFF
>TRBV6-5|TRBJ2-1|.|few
TGTGCCAGCAGTTATGGGGACGGCACCTACAATGAGCAGTTCTTC
CASSYGDGTYNEQFF
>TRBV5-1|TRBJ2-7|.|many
TGCGCCAGCAGCTTGGTGGCGGGGTTCACCACCTACGAGCAGTACTTC
CASSLVAGFTTYEQYF
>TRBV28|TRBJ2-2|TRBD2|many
TGTGCCAGCAGTTTTCGGCTAGCGGGAATGGGCACCGGGGAGCTGTTTTTT
CASSFRLAGMGTGELFF
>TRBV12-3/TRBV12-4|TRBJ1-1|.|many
TGTGCCAGCAGTTTAACCCAGGGGTCGGGCACTGAAGCTTTCTTT
CASSLTQGSGTEAFF
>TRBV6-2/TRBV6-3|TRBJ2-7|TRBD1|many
TGTGCCAGCAGTTACAACACAGGGGTGAACTTCTACGAGCAGTACTTC
CASSYNTGVNFYEQYF
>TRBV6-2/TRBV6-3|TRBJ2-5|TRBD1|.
TGTGCCAGCAGTTACCTTCAGGGGGCGATTGAGTGGGAGACCCAGTACTTC
CASSYLQGAIEWETQYF
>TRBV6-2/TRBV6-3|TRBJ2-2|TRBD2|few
TGTGCCAGCAGTAAATTAGCGGGGAACACCGGGGAGCTGTTTTTT
CASSKLAGNTGELFF
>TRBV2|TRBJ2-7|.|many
TGTGCCAGCAGTGATTTGGGTAAATACGAGCAGTACTTC
CASSDLGKYEQYF
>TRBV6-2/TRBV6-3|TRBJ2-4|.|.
TGTGCCACCCACCCTCCAGCCAAAAACATTCAGTACTTC
CATHPPAKNIQYF
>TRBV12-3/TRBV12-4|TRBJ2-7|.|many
TGTGCCAGCAGTTTAAGAATCAACAGGGTCCACGAGCAGTACTTC
CASSLRINRVHEQYF
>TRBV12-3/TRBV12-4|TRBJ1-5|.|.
TGTGCTAGCAGTTCCAAACAGGTTGGGGGACAGCCCCAGCATTTT
CASSSKQVGGQPQHF
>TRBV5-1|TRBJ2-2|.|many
TGCGCCAGCAGCCCAGGGTACACCGGGGAGCTGTTTTTT
CASSPGYTGELFF
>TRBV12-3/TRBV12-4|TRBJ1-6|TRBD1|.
TGTGCCAGCAGTTTAGGACAGGGGAGATCACCCCTCCACTTT
CASSLGQGRSPLHF
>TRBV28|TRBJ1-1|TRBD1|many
TGTGCCAGCTGGGACCCGGGACAGGGGGAGACTGAAGCTTTCTTT
CASWDPGQGETEAFF
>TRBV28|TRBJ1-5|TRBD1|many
TGTGCCATCGGAGAGGACAGGGTTAGCAATCAGCCCCAGCATTTT
CAIGEDRVSNQPQHF
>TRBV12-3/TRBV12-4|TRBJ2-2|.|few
TGTGCCAGCAGTTTAGGGACAGATGACGGGGAGCTGTTTTTT
CASSLGTDDGELFF
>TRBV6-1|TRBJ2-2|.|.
TGTGCCAGCAGAAACAGAAAACGGGGCGGGGAGCTGTTTTTT
CASRNRKRGGELFF
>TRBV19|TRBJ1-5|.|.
TGTGCCAGTAGTATAGGGGGGGGGCTCCGTCAGCCCCAGCATTTT
CASSIGGGLRQPQHF
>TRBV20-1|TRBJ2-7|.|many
TGCAGTGCTAGAGATGGAGGGGCTAATACCTACGAGCAGTACTTC
CSARDGGANTYEQYF
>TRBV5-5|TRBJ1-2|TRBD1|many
TGTGCCAGCAGGCTACGGGGACAGGAGGACTATGGCTACACCTTC
CASRLRGQEDYGYTF
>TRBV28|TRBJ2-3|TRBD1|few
TGTGCCAGCAGCTCCTCGACAGGGTATTCAGATACGCAGTATTTT
CASSSSTGYSDTQYF
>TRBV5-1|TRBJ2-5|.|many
TGCGCCAGCAGCTGGGCAGGGAGTATGGGGGAGACCCAGTACTTC
CASSWAGSMGETQYF
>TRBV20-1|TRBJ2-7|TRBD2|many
TGCAGTGCTAGAGATGGTGCGGGAGGGCCGCTAGTCGAGCAGTACTTC
CSARDGAGGPLVEQYF
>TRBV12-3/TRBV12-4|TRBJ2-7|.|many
TGTGCCAGCAGTTTCGGGTCGCCCAGTTCCTACGAGCAGTACTTC
CASSFGSPSSYEQYF
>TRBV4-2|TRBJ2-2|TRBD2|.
TGTGCCAGCAGCCCGAGTCTAGCGGGGAGCCTAAGAGGGAACACCGGGGAGCTGTTTTTT
CASSPSLAGSLRGNTGELFF
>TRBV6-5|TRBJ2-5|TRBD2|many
TGTGCCAGCAGACTATCTAGCGGGAGAGAGACCCAGTACTTC
CASRLSSGRETQYF
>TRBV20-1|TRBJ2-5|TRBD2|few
TGCAGTGCTAGAGATCCCCTAGCGGGACTAGAGACCCAGTACTTC
CSARDPLAGLETQYF
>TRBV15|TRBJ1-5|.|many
TGTGCCACCAGCAGAGATCGAGGACAGAATCAGCCCCAGCATTTT
CATSRDRGQNQPQHF
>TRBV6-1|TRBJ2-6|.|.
TGTGCCAGCAGTCCACGACCGAGCTCTGGGGCCAACGTCCTGACTTTC
CASSPRPSSGANVLTF